Presented here are 3 T cell receptor beta chains from one specimen sequenced in a study of graft-versus-host responses after intestinal transplantation. Clones were sequenced by immunoSEQ multiplex PCR, and TCRdb holds only the in-frame ones, with some missing. The sample lists 55,000 to 70,000 clones; around 90% were seen once. The sequencing here drew on PBMCs, taken 118 to 130 days after intestinal transplantation. These receptors all stem from a human patient who received an intestinal transplant, so some T cells may come from the graft donor.

This sequence joins TRBV5-1 and TRBJ2-3, with TRBD1 as a possible D gene (5 bases). V was clipped by 4 bases and J by 4 bases, with 7 bases between them. The CDR3 totals 12 residues. The germline CDR1 and CDR2 sequences are SGHRS and YFSETQ. The CDR3 DNA is TGCGCCAGCAGCCTGACAGCAGATACGCAGTATTTT. Amino acids: CASSLTADTQYF.

This chain links TRBV6-5 with TRBJ1-1; a possible D gene is TRBD1 (5 bases). CDR3 size: 14 residues. Trimming removed 0 bases from V and 5 bases from J, with 10 bases in between. Germline V lookup: CDR1 MNHEY, CDR2 SVGAGI. CDR3 sequence: CASSYSGWGTEAFF. The CDR3 DNA sequence: TGTGCCAGCAGTTACTCAGGGTGGGGGACTGAAGCTTTCTTT.

The chain carries TRBV5-4 and TRBJ2-7, with 7 bases identical to TRBD1. The CDR3 sequence is 14 residues long. Germline values: CDR1 SGHNT, CDR2 YYREEE (reference sequence). V was pared by 0 bases and J by 2 bases, with 2 bases of the junction left unmatched. The CDR3 is CASSLVGQTYEQYF. The CDR3, as DNA: TGTGCCAGCAGCTTGGTGGGACAGACCTACGAGCAGTACTTC.